The 32 T cell receptor beta chains listed next were all sequenced from one sample in a study of cytomegalovirus exposure and HLA in healthy donors. The PCR had 60 Vbeta and 13 Jbeta primers. Clones were read by immunoSEQ multiplex PCR, and TCRdb kept only the in-frame ones, dropping some. The sample records 55,000 to 80,000 clones, about 75% being singletons. Sequences were obtained from PBMCs. All receptors derive from a man aged 70 or older in good health and CMV-seronegative.

This chain connects TRBV9 to TRBJ2-1, with 10 bases matching TRBD2. The germline gives CDR1 SGDLS, CDR2 YYNGEE. This CDR3 spans 15 amino acids. The ends lost 4 bases at V and 0 bases at J; junction bases unmatched: 1. This CDR3 is CASSSSGSSYNEQFF. As DNA, the CDR3 is TGTGCCAGCAGCTCTAGCGGGAGCTCCTACAATGAGCAGTTCTTC.

V gene TRBV7-9 combines with J gene TRBJ1-4; a weak D match, TRBD1 (6 bases). The CDR3 is 15 amino acids. CDR1 is SEHNR, CDR2 FQNEAQ, per germline (reference sequence). The V end was cut by 3 bases, the J end by 3 bases, with 11 bases between. CDR3 protein: CASSFSGAPNEKLFF. In nucleotides, the CDR3 is TGTGCCAGCAGCTTCTCAGGGGCTCCTAATGAAAAACTGTTTTTT.

This clone was seen more than once but under ten times. The chain joins TRBV28 to TRBJ2-5; 10 nucleotides match TRBD1. The junction had 19 bases not matched to a gene; V was cut back by 6 bases and J by 0 bases. The length of the CDR3 is 20 residues. Germline V lookup: CDR1 MDHEN, CDR2 SYDVKM. The CDR3: CASSLPGTGTGVDDQETQYF. For the CDR3, the DNA is TGTGCCAGCAGCCTCCCAGGCACCGGGACAGGGGTCGACGACCAAGAGACCCAGTACTTC. Supplemented by reference TRBV28 and TRBJ2-5, the full variable domain reads DVKVTQSSRYLVKRTGEKVFLECVQDMDHENMFWYRQDPGLGLRLIYFSYDVKMKEKGDIPEGYSVSREKKERFSLILESASTNQTSMYLCASSLPGTGTGVDDQETQYFGPGTRLLVL.

The gene calls are TRBV5-1 and TRBJ2-3; D perhaps matches TRBD1 (5 bases). The CDR3 consists of 15 residues. CDR1 and CDR2 (germline): SGHRS, YFSETQ. Trimming took off 2 bases at V and 4 bases at J, with 14 bases between the two ends. The CDR3 reads CASSFQGSSADTQYF. In DNA, the CDR3 is TGCGCCAGCAGCTTCCAGGGTAGCAGCGCAGATACGCAGTATTTT. Full variable domain (outside the CDR3, taken from reference TRBV5-1 and TRBJ2-3): KAGVTQTPRYLIKTRGQQVTLSCSPISGHRSVSWYQQTPGQGLQFLFEYFSETQRNKGNFPGRFSGRQFSNSRSEMNVSTLELGDSALYLCASSFQGSSADTQYFGPGTRLTVL.

Points on this clone: At one end the junction does not follow the germline gene, possibly because of a read error. The V and J genes are TRBV7-7 and TRBJ2-7; 9 positions agree with TRBD1. Germline V gene data show CDR1 as SSHAT and CDR2 as FNYEAQ (reference sequence). The CDR3 is 15 residues long. Here the CDR3 DNA reads TGTGCTAGCAGCCCGGGACAGGGCCAATCCTACGAGCAGTACTTC. Its protein is CASSPGQGQSYEQYF. The complete variable domain, with remaining parts taken from reference TRBV7-7 and TRBJ2-7, reads GAGVSQSPRYKVTKRGQDVTLRCDPISSHATLYWYQQALGQGPEFLTYFNYEAQPDKSGLPSDRFSAERPEGSISTLTIQRTEQRDSAMYRCASSPGQGQSYEQYFGPGTRLTVT.

This clone was seen once. The chain combines TRBV30 with TRBJ2-5; 14 bases fit TRBD2. The CDR3 consists of 15 residues. Germline CDR1 GTSNPN, CDR2 SVGIG (reference sequence). The junction had 4 bases not matched to a gene; V was cut back by 3 bases and J by 4 bases. This CDR3 is CAWRPGLAGVETQYF. In DNA, the CDR3 is TGTGCCTGGAGGCCGGGACTAGCGGGAGTAGAGACCCAGTACTTC.

The chain carries TRBV7-9 and TRBJ2-3, with 7 nucleotides matching TRBD2. CDR1 SEHNR and CDR2 FQNEAQ come from the germline V gene (reference sequence). The CDR3 contains 15 residues. The trim removed 5 bases at V and 5 bases at J, leaving 10 bases unmatched. The CDR3 reads CASSRGLVIIDTQYF. The CDR3 DNA reads TGTGCCAGCAGCCGCGGACTAGTCATTATAGATACGCAGTATTTT.

This clone appeared once. This chain links TRBV6-6 with TRBJ2-1, with 11 bases that match TRBD2. V shed 6 bases and J 5 bases; nucleotides not matched to a gene: 0. The CDR3 sequence is 13 residues long. Germline V gene sequence: CDR1 MNHNY, CDR2 SVGAGI (reference sequence). CDR3 region: CASRGLADNEQFF. The CDR3, as DNA: TGTGCCAGCAGGGGACTAGCGGACAATGAGCAGTTCTTC.

Only one count was recorded for this clone. The V call is TRBV5-1, the J call TRBJ2-2; a possible D gene is TRBD1 (6 bases). V lost 4 bases and J lost 0, with 10 bases in between. CDR1 and CDR2 from the germline V gene are SGHRS and YFSETQ. CDR3 length: 15 amino acids. The CDR3 region is CASSVDRANTGELFF. For the CDR3, the DNA is TGCGCCAGCAGCGTGGACAGAGCGAACACCGGGGAGCTGTTTTTT. Full variable domain (remainder filled in from reference TRBV5-1 and TRBJ2-2): KAGVTQTPRYLIKTRGQQVTLSCSPISGHRSVSWYQQTPGQGLQFLFEYFSETQRNKGNFPGRFSGRQFSNSRSEMNVSTLELGDSALYLCASSVDRANTGELFFGEGSRLTVL.

The rearrangement joins TRBV10-1 to TRBJ2-5; D call uncertain. Trimming left V 5 bases short and J 1 base short, with 8 bases between. The CDR3 has 13 amino acids. CDR1 and CDR2 from the germline V gene are WNHNN and SYGVQD (reference sequence). The CDR3 loop reads CASSHQVQETQYF. CDR3 coding DNA: TGCGCCAGCAGTCATCAGGTCCAAGAGACCCAGTACTTC.

Concerning this clone: One junction end does not reproduce the germline sequence, and a read error may be involved. J is TRBJ1-4 and V is TRBV7-9; D remains ambiguous. The CDR3 consists of 13 residues. Germline V gene data show CDR1 as SEHNR and CDR2 as FQNEAQ (reference sequence). CDR3 nucleotides: TGTTCCAGCTCACGGCAGGTTAATGAAAAACTGTTTTTT. Its protein product is CSSSRQVNEKLFF.

This clone has a count of ten or more. The chain's CDR3 is CASSRDRVSNQPQHF. The CDR3 bases are TGTGCCAGCAGTCGGGACAGGGTGAGCAATCAGCCCCAGCATTTT. This chain joins TRBV6-5 and TRBJ1-5; TRBD1 matches at 9 bases. CDR1 and CDR2 from the germline V gene are MNHEY and SVGAGI. The CDR3 sequence is 15 residues long. Trimming removed 5 bases from V and 1 base from J; junction bases left unmatched: 3.

The V gene is TRBV4-1, the J gene TRBJ2-1; 9 bases align to TRBD1. The J segment lost 8 bases and the V segment lost 2 bases, leaving 4 bases of the junction unmatched. This CDR3 contains 14 residues. Germline-derived CDR1 and CDR2 are MGHRA and YSYEKL. CDR3 sequence (DNA): TGCGCCAGCAGCCAATACAGGGGGCGAGATGAGCAGTTCTTC. It yields the protein CASSQYRGRDEQFF.

The J gene is TRBJ2-2, the V gene TRBV9; maybe TRBD1 (6 bases). This CDR3 has 16 residues. The V end lost 3 bases, the J end lost 6 bases, and 18 bases lay between the germline ends. Germline V lookup: CDR1 SGDLS, CDR2 YYNGEE. The CDR3 sequence: CASSDRGRDRPGELFF. The CDR3 DNA sequence: TGTGCCAGCAGCGATAGGGGGAGAGATCGTCCCGGGGAGCTGTTTTTT.

This clone was seen once. The chain combines TRBV30 with TRBJ2-1, with TRBD2 matching 12 bases. J gave up 7 bases and V 1 base, and 11 bases lay outside the gene matches. The CDR3 is 17 residues long. CDR1 is GTSNPN, CDR2 SVGIG, per germline (reference sequence). The DNA for the CDR3 is TGTGCCTGGAGTGGAGGTTGGCTAGCGGGAGGGCCAAATGAGCAGTTCTTC. Translating gives CAWSGGWLAGGPNEQFF.

This clone was seen only a few times. CDR3 protein: CASSILAGGPHEQFF. The CDR3 nucleotides read TGTGCCAGCAGCATACTAGCGGGGGGGCCACATGAGCAGTTCTTC. The chain employs TRBV7-9 and TRBJ2-1; 13 bases are a match to TRBD2. This CDR3 is built from 15 residues. Germline values: CDR1 SEHNR, CDR2 FQNEAQ (reference sequence). After removal of 5 bases from V and 8 bases from J, the junction contained 6 bases not matched to a gene.

In regard to this clone: The junction shows a germline mismatch at one end, possibly a read error. The chain links TRBV7-9 to TRBJ1-3; tentatively, D is TRBD1 (5 bases). The germline gives CDR1 SEHNR, CDR2 FQNEAQ (reference sequence). This CDR3 comprises 16 residues. The CDR3: CSSSLARGVSGNTIYF. In DNA, the CDR3 is TGTTCCAGCAGCTTAGCGCGGGGGGTTTCCGGAAACACCATATATTTT. Combining the CDR3 with reference TRBV7-9 and TRBJ1-3 gives the whole variable domain DTGVSQNPRHKITKRGQNVTFRCDPISEHNRLYWYRQTLGQGPEFLTYFQNEAQLEKSRLLSDRFSAERPKGSFSTLEIQRTEQGDSAMYLCSSSLARGVSGNTIYFGEGSWLTVV.

As DNA, the CDR3 is TGTGCCAGCAGCCCCGCCCCGACAGGGTCCTCCTACGAGCAGTACTTC. Residues: CASSPAPTGSSYEQYF. This rearrangement joins TRBV7-3 to TRBJ2-7; TRBD1 agrees at 7 bases. The CDR3 extends over 16 amino acids. Germline trimming cut 5 bases from V and 0 bases from J; bases unmatched to any gene: 10. Germline V lookup: CDR1 SGHTA, CDR2 FQGTGA.

DNA for the CDR3: TGTGCCAGCAGCTTATCGACAAGGGGTGAAGCTTTCTTT. Its translation: CASSLSTRGEAFF. The rearrangement links TRBV11-2 to TRBJ1-1; possibly TRBD1 for D (5 bases). This CDR3 contains 13 residues. Per the germline V gene, CDR1 is SGHAT and CDR2 is FQNNGV. The V end lost 2 bases, the J end lost 7 bases, and 11 bases lay between the germline ends. Combining the CDR3 with reference TRBV11-2 and TRBJ1-1 gives the whole variable domain EAGVAQSPRYKIIEKRQSVAFWCNPISGHATLYWYQQILGQGPKLLIQFQNNGVVDDSQLPKDRFSAERLKGVDSTLKIQPAKLEDSAVYLCASSLSTRGEAFFGQGTRLTVV.

This chain uses TRBV10-2 with TRBJ1-3; D not resolved. V was trimmed by 8 bases and J by 2 bases, leaving 7 bases between them. In germline, CDR1 is WSHSY, CDR2 SAAADI. The CDR3 consists of 12 residues. In DNA form, the CDR3 reads TGCGCCAGCGGCAAGACTGGAAACACCATATATTTT. The encoded protein is CASGKTGNTIYF.

V usage is TRBV10-3 and J usage is TRBJ2-3, with 11 bases aligning to TRBD2. The CDR3 length is 15 residues. The junction had 6 bases not matched to a gene; V was cut back by 5 bases and J by 5 bases. Germline CDR1 ENHRY, CDR2 SYGVKD. DNA for the CDR3: TGTGCCATCAGTCATAGCGGGAGGGCCGAAGATACGCAGTATTTT. It encodes CAISHSGRAEDTQYF.

This clone was observed a handful of times. The V and J genes are TRBV30 and TRBJ1-5; D is perhaps TRBD1 (6 bases). CDR1 and CDR2 from the germline V gene are GTSNPN and SVGIG (reference sequence). V shed 2 bases and J shed 8 bases, with 16 bases lying between them. This CDR3 has 14 residues. The CDR3 loop is CAWSSVGALKPQHF. The CDR3 nucleotides read TGTGCCTGGAGTTCGGTGGGGGCTCTTAAGCCCCAGCATTTT.

The rearrangement uses TRBV7-2 and TRBJ2-5; TRBD1 matches 9 bases. This CDR3 contains 15 residues. Trimming at V came to 4 bases and at J to 7 bases, leaving 10 bases not matched to a gene. CDR1 is SGHTA, CDR2 FQGNSA, per germline. The CDR3 nucleotides are TGTGCCAGCAGCTCGGTAACAGGGGGCTCCGGGACCCAGTACTTC. Its protein is CASSSVTGGSGTQYF.

V and J are TRBV9 and TRBJ1-5; 8 nucleotides agree with TRBD1. This CDR3 has 16 amino acids. From germline, CDR1 is SGDLS and CDR2 YYNGEE. Unmatched junction bases numbered 8, after V lost 4 bases and J lost 2 bases. The CDR3 DNA follows: TGTGCCAGCAGCCCTGGACAGGGCGAAGGCAATCAGCCCCAGCATTTT. This translates into CASSPGQGEGNQPQHF.

This clone came up a few times. Distinct nucleotide sequences in the sample also encode this CDR3. CDR3 in amino acids: CASSSGGGGNTIYF. CDR3 DNA: TGCGCCAGCAGCTCGGGGGGCGGTGGAAACACCATATATTTT. The rearrangement uses TRBV5-1 and TRBJ1-3; D is possibly TRBD1 (6 bases). Germline-derived CDR1 and CDR2 are SGHRS and YFSETQ. V was trimmed by 3 bases and J by 3 bases, leaving 10 bases between them. The CDR3 is made up of 14 amino acids.

The CDR3 loop is CASSLSMTGGYTF. The CDR3 nucleotides read TGTGCCAGCAGTTTATCGATGACAGGGGGCTACACCTTC. The chain employs TRBV27 and TRBJ1-2; 7 bases agree with TRBD1. There are 13 residues in the CDR3. Germline loops: CDR1 MNHEY, CDR2 SMNVEV (reference sequence). The V and J ends lost 0 bases and 8 bases, in that order; junction bases with no gene match: 3.

The genes are TRBV19 and TRBJ1-1; D gene ambiguous. Germline V lookup: CDR1 LNHDA, CDR2 SQIVND (reference sequence). The germline V and J ends were trimmed by 7 bases and 4 bases, with 10 bases remaining between them. The CDR3 length is 12 residues. This CDR3 is CASILYGTEAFF. The CDR3 coding sequence is TGTGCCAGTATCCTGTACGGCACTGAAGCTTTCTTT.

This chain connects TRBV2 to TRBJ2-2, with 8 bases that match TRBD1. V was clipped by 7 bases and J by 3 bases; unmatched bases: 7. The CDR3 extends over 15 amino acids. From germline, CDR1 is SNHLY and CDR2 FYNNEI. The CDR3 DNA reads as TGTGCCAGCATCCCGGGACAGGCGGACACCGGGGAGCTGTTTTTT. This translates into CASIPGQADTGELFF.

This chain links TRBV15 with TRBJ2-7, with D maybe TRBD1 (7 bases). Trimming took off 5 bases at V and 0 bases at J, with 17 bases between the two ends. This CDR3 is 16 amino acids long. Germline V gene data show CDR1 as LNHNV and CDR2 as YYDKDF (reference sequence). In DNA, the CDR3 is TGTGCCACCAGCCGAGGAGGAGGGGGCGCCTCCTACGAGCAGTACTTC. Translation: CATSRGGGGASYEQYF.

The genes are TRBV19 and TRBJ2-1; TRBD2 might be the D (6 bases). The CDR3 extends over 15 amino acids. Germline CDR1 is LNHDA and CDR2 is SQIVND (reference sequence). Trimming took 3 bases from V and 4 from J, leaving 13 bases between them. The CDR3 nucleotides read TGTGCCAGTAGTATCGTGGCTAGCGAGTACAATGAGCAGTTCTTC. Protein: CASSIVASEYNEQFF.

The rearrangement joins TRBV30 to TRBJ1-2; D gene uncertain. Looked up from germline, CDR1 is GTSNPN and CDR2 is SVGIG (reference sequence). This CDR3 is built from 13 residues. Trimming stripped 0 bases from V and 3 bases from J, with 8 bases between. The CDR3: CAWSVSQYYGYTF. The CDR3 region has the DNA TGTGCCTGGAGTGTGTCCCAATACTATGGCTACACCTTC.

The chain is built from TRBV30 and TRBJ1-2; D unresolved. This CDR3 has 12 amino acids. Trimming took off 4 bases at V and 4 bases at J, with 10 bases between the two ends. Germline values: CDR1 GTSNPN, CDR2 SVGIG (reference sequence). The CDR3 protein is CAWNMPGYGYTF. CDR3 DNA: TGTGCCTGGAATATGCCCGGCTATGGCTACACCTTC. Based on the CDR3 plus reference TRBV30 and TRBJ1-2, the full variable domain is SQTIHQWPATLVQPVGSPLSLECTVEGTSNPNLYWYRQAAGRGLQLLFYSVGIGQISSEVPQNLSASRPQDRQFILSSKKLLLSDSGFYLCAWNMPGYGYTFGSGTRLTVV.